The 2 T cell receptor beta chains reported below all come from one sample, sequenced in a study of T cells after yellow fever vaccination. TCRdb re-derived calls from the 5' RACE reads in MiXCR, one entry per CDR3 protein. This sample has roughly 120,000 distinct CDR3 sequences, with under 9% found just once. The sample consisted of CD8+ T cells sorted from PBMCs, taken 45 days after the yellow fever booster vaccination. The origin of the receptors is a man younger than 40 who received the YFV17D yellow fever vaccine.

This clonotype was seen ten or more times. The V and J genes are TRBV7-9 and TRBJ2-7; the D is unclear. The CDR3 totals 12 residues. Germline lookup yields CDR1 SEHNR and CDR2 FQNEAQ (reference sequence). Trimming removed 5 bases from V and 1 base from J, with 6 bases in between. CDR3 in amino acids: CASSPESYEQYF. The CDR3 DNA sequence: TGTGCCAGCAGCCCTGAGTCCTACGAGCAGTACTTC.

This clonotype was seen once. J is TRBJ2-5 and V is TRBV5-5; TRBD1 agrees at 7 bases. There are 16 residues in the CDR3. CDR1 SGHKS and CDR2 YYEKEE come from the germline V gene (reference sequence). The junction had 7 bases not matched to a gene; V was cut back by 0 bases and J by 2 bases. The CDR3, as DNA: TGTGCCAGCAGCTTGGCGGTCACACAGGGGCAAGAGACCCAGTACTTC. This encodes CASSLAVTQGQETQYF.